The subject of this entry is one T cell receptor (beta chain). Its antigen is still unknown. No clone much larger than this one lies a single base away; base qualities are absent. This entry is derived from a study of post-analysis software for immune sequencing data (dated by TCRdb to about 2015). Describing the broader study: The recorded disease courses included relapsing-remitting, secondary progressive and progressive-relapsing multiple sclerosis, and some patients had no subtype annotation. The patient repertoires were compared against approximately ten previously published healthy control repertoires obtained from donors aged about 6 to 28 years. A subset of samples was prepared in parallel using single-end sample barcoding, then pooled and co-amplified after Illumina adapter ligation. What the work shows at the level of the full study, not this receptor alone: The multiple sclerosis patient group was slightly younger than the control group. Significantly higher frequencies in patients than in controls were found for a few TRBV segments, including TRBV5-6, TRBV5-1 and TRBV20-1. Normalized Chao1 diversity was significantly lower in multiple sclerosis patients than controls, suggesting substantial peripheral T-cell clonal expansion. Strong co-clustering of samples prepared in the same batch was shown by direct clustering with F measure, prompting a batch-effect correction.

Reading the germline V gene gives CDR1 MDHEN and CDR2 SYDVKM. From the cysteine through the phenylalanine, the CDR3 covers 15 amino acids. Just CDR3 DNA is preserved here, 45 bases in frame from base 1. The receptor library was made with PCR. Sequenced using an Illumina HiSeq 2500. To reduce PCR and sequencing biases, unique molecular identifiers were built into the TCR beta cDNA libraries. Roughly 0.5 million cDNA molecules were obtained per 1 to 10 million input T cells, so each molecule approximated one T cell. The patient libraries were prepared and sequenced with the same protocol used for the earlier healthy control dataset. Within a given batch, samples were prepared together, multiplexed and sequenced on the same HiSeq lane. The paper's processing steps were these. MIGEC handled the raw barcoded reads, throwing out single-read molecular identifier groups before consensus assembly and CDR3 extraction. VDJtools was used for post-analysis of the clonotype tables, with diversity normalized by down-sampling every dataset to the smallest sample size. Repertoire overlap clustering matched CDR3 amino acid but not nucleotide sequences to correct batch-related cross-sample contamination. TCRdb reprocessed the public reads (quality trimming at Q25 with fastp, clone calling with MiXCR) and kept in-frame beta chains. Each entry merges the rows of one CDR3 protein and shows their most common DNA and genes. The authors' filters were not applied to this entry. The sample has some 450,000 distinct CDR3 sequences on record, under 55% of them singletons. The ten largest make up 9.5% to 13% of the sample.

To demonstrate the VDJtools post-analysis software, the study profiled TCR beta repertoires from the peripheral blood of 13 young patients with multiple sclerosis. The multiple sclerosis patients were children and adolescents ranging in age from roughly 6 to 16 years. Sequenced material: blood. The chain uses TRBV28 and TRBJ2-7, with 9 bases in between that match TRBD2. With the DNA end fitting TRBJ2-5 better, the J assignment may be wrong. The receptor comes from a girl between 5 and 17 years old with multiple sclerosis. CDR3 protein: CASSSVAGAGETQYF. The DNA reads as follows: TGTGCCAGCAGTTCCGTAGCGGGAGCTGGGGAGACCCAGTACTTC.